This T cell receptor (beta chain) stems from a study of CD4 T cells in lung cancer (dated by TCRdb to between 2019 and 2020). About the full investigation: In the study, blood T cells from NSCLC patients were screened for responses to candidate mutation-encoded neoepitopes, and neoantigen-specific CD4+ T-cell clones and TCRs were isolated. Tumor and non-adjacent lung tissue came from a few patients undergoing curative-intent resections for stage I-III non-small cell lung cancer. The patients who underwent resection had lung adenocarcinoma or squamous cell carcinoma, were aged 60 to 69 when blood was donated, and were mostly former smokers. The frequency of neoantigen-specific clonotypes in tumor resections, non-adjacent lung and cultured T-cell products was followed using TCRB deep sequencing. Before blood donation, patients had received treatments including platinum chemotherapy, and some received nivolumab or pembrolizumab.

CDR1 SQVTM and CDR2 ANQGSEA were looked up in the germline V gene. Germline trimming: 4 bases from V, 5 bases from J; junction bases outside gene matches: 3. Spanning cysteine to phenylalanine, the CDR3 consists of 12 amino acids. Only CDR3 DNA remains: 36 bases, in frame from the first base. On the study overall, not on this receptor specifically: Rather than memory responses to the cancer, some blood-derived responses might reflect cross-reactivity or in vitro priming of naive T cells.

The receptor library was made with the immunoSEQ multiplex PCR assay. DNA was isolated with Qiagen DNeasy or QIAamp micro DNA kits and TCRB sequenced with the Adaptive Biotechnology human TCRB sequencing kit. Sequencing of TCRB libraries was performed on an Illumina MiSeq. As for how the authors treated the data: The kit provider's software was used to analyze TCRB sequence data, and Fisher's exact test was used to test clonotype templates for tumor enrichment. In TCRdb, the immuneACCESS table is reduced to in-frame sequences with V and J assigned. These tables do not hold every clone; where another copy was compared, an unresolved V gene accounts for under half, and the others remain unexplained. The V and J calls and clone size are taken from that table; D and trimming were inferred from the DNA. This sample comprises about 10,000 clones, around 66% of them detected only once. The top ten hold over 15% of the sample.

Non-adjacent lung tissue was collected from the same resection as far from the malignant lesion as possible, at a distance of at least 3 cm. This clone was detected a few times. Its antigen remains unidentified. Nothing much larger sits one base from this clone, and base qualities are not available. This receptor chain uses TRBV29-1 and TRBJ2-5; TRBD1 lines up with 8 middle nucleotides. Material: normal lung tissue taken away from the tumor. This sequence was found in a man in his fifties or sixties with non-small cell lung cancer. The CDR3 here reads CSVGTGWETQYF. The sequence in DNA is TGCAGCGTTGGGACAGGGTGGGAGACCCAGTACTTC. This CDR3, with the reference TRBV29-1 and TRBJ2-5 proteins standing in past its ends, gives the full variable domain SAVISQKPSRDICQRGTSLTIQCQVDSQVTMMFWYRQQPGQSLTLIATANQGSEATYESGFVIDKFPISRPNLTFSTLTVSNMSPEDSSIYLCSVGTGWETQYFGPGTRLLVL.